The entry below gives a single TCR beta chain sequence along with its context. Its antigen is currently unknown. The data originate from a study of T cell responses to AZD1222 COVID-19 vaccine. The germline CDR1 and CDR2 sequences are SGDLS and YYNGEE. There are 17 residues in the CDR3. The germline V and J ends were trimmed by 4 bases and 0 bases, with 17 bases remaining between them. Sequencing was performed with immunoSEQ multiplex PCR; in TCRdb, only in-frame clones are kept and a portion is missing. The table includes more than 70,000 clones, more than 75% detected once. Study results and caveats: With two AZD1222 doses given, Spike-specific TCR breadth and depth both rose. Seropositive status at baseline applied to only five to seven AZD1222 recipients. Only after the peak T cell response were repertoires sampled.

The sample was peripheral blood, taken on day 0 of AZD1222 vaccination. This sequence joins TRBV9 and TRBJ1-3; tentative D call: TRBD1 (5 bases). This sequence was found in an adult in good health. CDR3 bases: TGTGCCAGCAGCCACCCAAGGGGCAGGGACTCTGGAAACACCATATATTTT. Its translation: CASSHPRGRDSGNTIYF.